This passage covers 5 T cell receptor beta chains from one sample sequenced in a study of T cells in Graves' hyperthyroidism and ophthalmopathy. It was RNA transcripts that yielded the amplified TCR beta CDR3 regions. In the first-round RT-PCR of the TCR CDR3, the HTBI primer set was used. One entry per CDR3 protein, called by TCRdb with MiXCR from the multiplex PCR reads. In the table there are about 460,000 distinct CDR3 sequences, about 20% of which are singletons. Sample: blood. The receptors derive from a woman aged 65 to 85 with Graves' ophthalmopathy.

This clonotype was seen just once. The chain is built from TRBV5-6 and TRBJ1-1, with D possibly matching TRBD1 (6 bases). V lost 3 bases and J 6 bases, leaving 15 bases between the germline ends. Looked up from germline, CDR1 is SGHDT and CDR2 is YYEEEE. The CDR3 runs to 14 residues. The CDR3 loop is CASSSGQLGAEAFF. The CDR3 DNA reads as TGTGCCAGCAGCTCCGGACAGTTGGGCGCTGAAGCTTTCTTT. Combining the CDR3 with reference TRBV5-6 and TRBJ1-1 gives the whole variable domain DAGVTQSPTHLIKTRGQQVTLRCSPKSGHDTVSWYQQALGQGPQFIFQYYEEEERQRGNFPDRFSGHQFPNYSSELNVNALLLGDSALYLCASSSGQLGAEAFFGQGTRLTVV.

The chain couples TRBV18 to TRBJ1-1; a possible D gene is TRBD1 (5 bases). Trimming pared 3 bases from V and 0 bases from J, leaving 17 bases between. CDR3 length: 17 residues. Germline assignment: CDR1 KGHSH and CDR2 LQKENI. The CDR3 DNA follows: TGTGCCAGCTCACCCTTCAAGGGACCGAACCTGAACACTGAAGCTTTCTTT. Amino acid sequence: CASSPFKGPNLNTEAFF.

This clonotype was seen ten or more times. This sequence joins TRBV20-1 and TRBJ2-1; 7 bases match TRBD1. CDR1 and CDR2 (germline): DFQATT, SNEGSKA (reference sequence). With V trimmed by 6 bases and J by 5 bases, 1 base remained unmatched. The CDR3 is made up of 11 amino acids. In DNA form, the CDR3 reads TGCAGTGCGGACAGGAACAATGAGCAGTTCTTC. Translation gives CSADRNNEQFF.

V is TRBV4-3 and J is TRBJ2-5; 9 nucleotides line up with TRBD2. V trimming: 2 bases; J trimming: 4 bases; junction bases outside the gene matches: 2. The CDR3 is 14 amino acids. From germline, CDR1 is LGHNA and CDR2 YSLEER. CDR3 loop: CASSQNSGRETQYF. In DNA, the CDR3 is TGCGCCAGCAGCCAAAATAGCGGGAGAGAGACCCAGTACTTC.

This clonotype was seen more than once but under ten times. The J gene is TRBJ2-7, the V gene TRBV12-3 or TRBV12-4, with 7 nucleotides matching TRBD1. The CDR3 spans 15 residues. The junction had 8 bases not matched to a gene; V was cut back by 5 bases and J by 1 base. DNA of the CDR3: TGTGCCAGCAGTCACCGGGACAGACGATCCTACGAGCAGTACTTC. Its protein is CASSHRDRRSYEQYF.